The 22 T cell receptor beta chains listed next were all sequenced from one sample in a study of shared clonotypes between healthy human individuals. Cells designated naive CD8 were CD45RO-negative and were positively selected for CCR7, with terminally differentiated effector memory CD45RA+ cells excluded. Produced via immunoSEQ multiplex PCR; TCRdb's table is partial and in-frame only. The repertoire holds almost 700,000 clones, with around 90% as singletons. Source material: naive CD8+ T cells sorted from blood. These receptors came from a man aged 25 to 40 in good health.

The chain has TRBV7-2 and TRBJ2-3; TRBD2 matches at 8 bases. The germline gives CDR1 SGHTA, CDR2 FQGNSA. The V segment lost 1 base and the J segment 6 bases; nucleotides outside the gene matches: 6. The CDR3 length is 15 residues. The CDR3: CASSLGTSSWDTQYF. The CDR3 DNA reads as TGTGCCAGCAGCTTAGGGACTAGCTCATGGGATACGCAGTATTTT.

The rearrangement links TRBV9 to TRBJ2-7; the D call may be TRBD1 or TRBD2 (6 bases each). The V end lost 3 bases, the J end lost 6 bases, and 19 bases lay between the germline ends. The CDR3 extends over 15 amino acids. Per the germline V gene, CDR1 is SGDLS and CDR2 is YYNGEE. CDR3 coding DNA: TGTGCCAGCAGCGCCTCGCCCCGGGGGACATTCGAGCAGTACTTC. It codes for CASSASPRGTFEQYF.

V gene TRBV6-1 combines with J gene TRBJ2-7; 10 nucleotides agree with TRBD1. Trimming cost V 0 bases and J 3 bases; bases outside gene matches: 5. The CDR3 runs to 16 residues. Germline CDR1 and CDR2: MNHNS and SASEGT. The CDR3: CASSEAGGTGVYEQYF. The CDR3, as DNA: TGTGCCAGCAGTGAAGCCGGGGGGACAGGGGTCTACGAGCAGTACTTC.

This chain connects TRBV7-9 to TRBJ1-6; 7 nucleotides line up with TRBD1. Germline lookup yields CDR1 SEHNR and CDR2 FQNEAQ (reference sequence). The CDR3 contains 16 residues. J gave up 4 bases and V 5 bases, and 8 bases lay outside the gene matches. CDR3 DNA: TGTGCCAGCAGCGGAGTACCGGGACAGTATAATTCACCCCTCCACTTT. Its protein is CASSGVPGQYNSPLHF. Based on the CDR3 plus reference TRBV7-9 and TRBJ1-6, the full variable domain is DTGVSQNPRHKITKRGQNVTFRCDPISEHNRLYWYRQTLGQGPEFLTYFQNEAQLEKSRLLSDRFSAERPKGSFSTLEIQRTEQGDSAMYLCASSGVPGQYNSPLHFGNGTRLTVT.

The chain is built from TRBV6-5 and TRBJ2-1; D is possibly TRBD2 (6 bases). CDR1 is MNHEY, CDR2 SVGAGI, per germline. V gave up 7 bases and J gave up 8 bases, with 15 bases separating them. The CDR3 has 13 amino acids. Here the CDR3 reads CASTGERADEQFF. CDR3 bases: TGTGCCAGCACGGGGGAGCGGGCGGATGAGCAGTTCTTC.

For the CDR3, the DNA is TGTGCCAGCATCGATACCGGGACAGTTAAGTCCGAGCAGTACTTC. Translating gives CASIDTGTVKSEQYF. The chain links TRBV21-1 to TRBJ2-7; TRBD1, the D gene given by the table, was not confirmed from the DNA. TRBV21-1 is reported as a pseudogene. The CDR3 runs 15 residues.

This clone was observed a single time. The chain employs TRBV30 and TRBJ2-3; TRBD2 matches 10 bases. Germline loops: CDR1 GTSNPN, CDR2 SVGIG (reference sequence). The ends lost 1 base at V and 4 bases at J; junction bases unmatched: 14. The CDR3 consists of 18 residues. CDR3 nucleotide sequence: TGTGCCTGGAGTGATGGTCTAGCGGGAGTCGAGTGGGCAGATACGCAGTATTTT. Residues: CAWSDGLAGVEWADTQYF.

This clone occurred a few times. Here the CDR3 reads CASSILGDYRTSISATAGANVLTF. The DNA for the CDR3 is TGTGCCAGTAGTATACTCGGGGACTACCGGACTAGCATAAGTGCGACGGCAGGGGCCAACGTCCTGACTTTC. The V call is TRBV19, the J call TRBJ2-6, with 8 bases identical to TRBD2. CDR3 length: 24 amino acids. The J segment lost 4 bases and the V segment lost 2 bases, leaving 28 bases of the junction unmatched. The V gene's germline CDR1 is LNHDA and CDR2 SQIVND (reference sequence).

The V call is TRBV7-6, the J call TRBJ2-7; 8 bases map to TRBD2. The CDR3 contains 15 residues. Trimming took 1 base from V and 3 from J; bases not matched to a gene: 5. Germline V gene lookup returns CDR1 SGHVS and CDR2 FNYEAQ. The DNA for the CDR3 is TGTGCCAGCAGCTTAGGCGGACTAGCCAGCTACGAGCAGTACTTC. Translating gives CASSLGGLASYEQYF.

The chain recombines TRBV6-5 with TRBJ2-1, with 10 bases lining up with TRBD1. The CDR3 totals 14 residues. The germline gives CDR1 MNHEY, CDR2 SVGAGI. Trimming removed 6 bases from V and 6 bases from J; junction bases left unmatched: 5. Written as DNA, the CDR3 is TGTGCCAGCAGAGACAGGGGGCGCCCCAATGAGCAGTTCTTC. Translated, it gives CASRDRGRPNEQFF.

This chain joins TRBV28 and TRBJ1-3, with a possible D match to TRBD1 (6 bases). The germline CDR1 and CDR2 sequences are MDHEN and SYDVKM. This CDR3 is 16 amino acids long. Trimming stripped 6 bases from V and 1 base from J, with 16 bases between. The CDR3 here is CASSPRGARSGNTIYF. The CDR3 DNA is TGTGCCAGCAGCCCAAGGGGGGCCCGGTCTGGAAACACCATATATTTT.

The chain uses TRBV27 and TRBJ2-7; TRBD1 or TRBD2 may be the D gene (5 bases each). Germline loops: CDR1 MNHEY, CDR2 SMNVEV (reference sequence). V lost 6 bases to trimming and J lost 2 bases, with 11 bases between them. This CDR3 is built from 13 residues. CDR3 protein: CASRGTATYEQYF. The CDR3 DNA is TGTGCCAGCAGAGGGACGGCCACCTACGAGCAGTACTTC.

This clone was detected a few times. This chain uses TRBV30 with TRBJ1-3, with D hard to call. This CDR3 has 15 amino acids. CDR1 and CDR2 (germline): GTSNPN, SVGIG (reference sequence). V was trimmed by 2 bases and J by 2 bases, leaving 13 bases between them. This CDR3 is CAWSIGTDPGNTIYF. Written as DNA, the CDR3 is TGTGCCTGGAGTATAGGAACAGACCCTGGAAACACCATATATTTT.

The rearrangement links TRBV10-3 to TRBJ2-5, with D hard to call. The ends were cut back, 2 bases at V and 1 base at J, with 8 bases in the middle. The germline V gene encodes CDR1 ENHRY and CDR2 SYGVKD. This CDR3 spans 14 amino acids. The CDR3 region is CAISEAVPQETQYF. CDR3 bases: TGTGCCATCAGTGAGGCAGTACCCCAAGAGACCCAGTACTTC.

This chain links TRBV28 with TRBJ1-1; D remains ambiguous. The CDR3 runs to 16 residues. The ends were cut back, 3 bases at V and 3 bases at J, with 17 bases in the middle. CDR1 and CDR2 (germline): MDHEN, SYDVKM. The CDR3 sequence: CASSFPWASVDTEAFF. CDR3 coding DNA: TGTGCCAGCAGTTTTCCTTGGGCCTCAGTCGACACTGAAGCTTTCTTT.

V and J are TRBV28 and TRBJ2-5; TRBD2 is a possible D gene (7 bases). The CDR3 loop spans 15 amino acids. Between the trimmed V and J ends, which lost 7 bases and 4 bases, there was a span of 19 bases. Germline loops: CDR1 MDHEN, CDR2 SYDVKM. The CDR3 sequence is CASMVWGPGGETQYF. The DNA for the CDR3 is TGTGCCAGCATGGTGTGGGGGCCGGGGGGAGAGACCCAGTACTTC. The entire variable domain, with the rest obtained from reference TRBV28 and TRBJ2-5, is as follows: DVKVTQSSRYLVKRTGEKVFLECVQDMDHENMFWYRQDPGLGLRLIYFSYDVKMKEKGDIPEGYSVSREKKERFSLILESASTNQTSMYLCASMVWGPGGETQYFGPGTRLLVL.

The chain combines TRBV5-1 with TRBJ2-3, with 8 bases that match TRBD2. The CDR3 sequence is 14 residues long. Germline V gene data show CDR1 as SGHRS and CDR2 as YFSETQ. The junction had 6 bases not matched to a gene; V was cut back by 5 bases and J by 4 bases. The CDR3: CASSTRLAPDTQYF. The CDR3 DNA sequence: TGCGCCAGCAGTACGAGACTAGCGCCAGATACGCAGTATTTT. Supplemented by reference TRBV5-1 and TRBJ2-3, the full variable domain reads KAGVTQTPRYLIKTRGQQVTLSCSPISGHRSVSWYQQTPGQGLQFLFEYFSETQRNKGNFPGRFSGRQFSNSRSEMNVSTLELGDSALYLCASSTRLAPDTQYFGPGTRLTVL.

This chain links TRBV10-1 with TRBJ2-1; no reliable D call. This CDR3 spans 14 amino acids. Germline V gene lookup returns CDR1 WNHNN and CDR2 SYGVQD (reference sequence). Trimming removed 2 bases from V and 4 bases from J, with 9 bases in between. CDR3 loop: CASSEGLIYNEQFF. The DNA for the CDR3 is TGCGCCAGCAGTGAGGGCCTAATTTACAATGAGCAGTTCTTC.

The CDR3 region is CASSEALQFSANTGELFF. The CDR3 region has the DNA TGTGCCAGCAGTGAAGCGCTTCAGTTTTCCGCGAACACCGGGGAGCTGTTTTTT. This chain connects TRBV2 to TRBJ2-2, with D hard to call. The CDR3 is made up of 18 amino acids. V lost 0 bases to trimming and J lost 0 bases, with 14 bases between them. Germline loops: CDR1 SNHLY, CDR2 FYNNEI.

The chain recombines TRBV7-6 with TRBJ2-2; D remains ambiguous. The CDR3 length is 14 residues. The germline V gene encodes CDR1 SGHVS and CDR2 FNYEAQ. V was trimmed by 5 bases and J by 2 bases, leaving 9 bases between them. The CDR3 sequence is CASSPVTNTGELFF. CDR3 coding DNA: TGTGCCAGCAGCCCTGTGACCAACACCGGGGAGCTGTTTTTT.

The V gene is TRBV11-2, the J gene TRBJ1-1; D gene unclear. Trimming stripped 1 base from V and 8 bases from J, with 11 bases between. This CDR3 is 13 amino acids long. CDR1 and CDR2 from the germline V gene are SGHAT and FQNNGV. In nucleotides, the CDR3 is TGTGCCAGCAGCTTAGTCCCGGAGGAAGAAGCTTTCTTT. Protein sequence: CASSLVPEEEAFF.

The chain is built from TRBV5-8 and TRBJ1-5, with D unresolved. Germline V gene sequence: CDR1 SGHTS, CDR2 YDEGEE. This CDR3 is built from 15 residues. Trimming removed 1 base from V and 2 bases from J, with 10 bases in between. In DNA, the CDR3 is TGTGCCAGCAGCTTGTTCCGGGGTGGCAATCAGCCCCAGCATTTT. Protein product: CASSLFRGGNQPQHF.